Listed below are T cell receptor beta chains from one sample, sequenced in a study of blood T cell repertoires in COVID-19. Profiling relied on immunoSEQ multiplex PCR, and the TCRdb table lists in-frame clones only, not all of them. The sample contains about 330,000 clones, roughly 90% of which appear only once. Input material: peripheral blood. The source of these receptors is a woman aged 45-60 years with active or convalescent COVID-19. The CDR3 runs from the conserved cysteine through the conserved F or W. D genes are given only for firm matches. Not all rows give a size; the values are once, few, many and, for expanded clones, a class.

D gene	V gene	clone size	J gene	CDR3 DNA	CDR3 protein
.	TRBV28	.	TRBJ2-3	TGTGCCAGCAGTTTTAACGTGGGGCCCGCAGATACGCAGTATTTT	CASSFNVGPADTQYF
.	TRBV7-2	.	TRBJ1-4	TGTGCCAGCAGCCCCACGGGGGTTAGCAATGAAAAACTGTTTTTT	CASSPTGVSNEKLFF
.	TRBV29-1	.	TRBJ1-1	TGCAGCGTTGTGGGGGGGACCGGGTCGACTGAAGCTTTCTTT	CSVVGGTGSTEAFF
TRBD1	TRBV3-1/TRBV3-2	.	TRBJ1-5	TGTGCCAGCAGCCCCGGGACAGGAAAGGGAGGCAATCAGCCCCAGCATTTT	CASSPGTGKGGNQPQHF
.	TRBV11-3	.	TRBJ1-1	TGTGCCAGCAGCTTACAGGCGGGCACTGAAGCTTTCTTT	CASSLQAGTEAFF
.	TRBV7-2	.	TRBJ2-2	TGTGCCAGCAGCTTAGCCCTAGGCACCGGGGAGCTGTTTTTT	CASSLALGTGELFF
TRBD2	TRBV5-1	.	TRBJ2-3	TGCGCCAGCAGCTTCCTTCTGGCGGGGGGGCCGGATACGCAGTATTTT	CASSFLLAGGPDTQYF
TRBD1	TRBV5-6	.	TRBJ2-5	TGTGCCAGCAGCTTTACCCCACCCGGGACAGGGGAGACCCAGTACTTC	CASSFTPPGTGETQYF
.	TRBV7-2	.	TRBJ1-1	TGTGCCAGCAGCTTAGGCAGGATTGGGACTGAAGCTTTCTTT	CASSLGRIGTEAFF
TRBD2	TRBV28	.	TRBJ2-2	TGTGCCAGCAGTTCAGCGGGAGGGACCGGGGAGCTGTTTTTT	CASSSAGGTGELFF
.	TRBV30	.	TRBJ1-4	TGTGCCTGGAGTTGGACAGCTAATAATGAAAAACTGTTTTTT	CAWSWTANNEKLFF
.	TRBV13	.	TRBJ1-2	TGTGCCAGCAGTCCACAGGGCGGAAGCTATGGCTACACCTTC	CASSPQGGSYGYTF
.	TRBV5-1	.	TRBJ1-1	TGCGCCAGCCGCCAAACAGGGCTGAACACTGAAGCTTTCTTT	CASRQTGLNTEAFF
TRBD1	TRBV19	.	TRBJ2-2	TGTGCCAGTAGTGCCCCGGGACAGATAAGGGAGCTGTTTTTT	CASSAPGQIRELFF
TRBD1	TRBV7-8	.	TRBJ2-7	TGTGCCAGCAGCTTACCCGCCAGGGACAGGGTCATCTACGAGCAGTACTTC	CASSLPARDRVIYEQYF
TRBD1	TRBV11-2	once	TRBJ2-3	TGTGCCAGCAGCTTATGGGTGACAGGGAACACAGATACGCAGTATTTT	CASSLWVTGNTDTQYF
.	TRBV6-6	.	TRBJ1-6	TGTGCCAGCAGTTACTCTACAGGTTATTCACCCCTCCACTTT	CASSYSTGYSPLHF
.	TRBV5-1	.	TRBJ2-5	TGCGCCAGCAGCAGCGACCGTCGGGAGACCCAGTACTTC	CASSSDRRETQYF
.	TRBV10-3	.	TRBJ2-2	TGTGCCATCAGACAGACTAGTGTGAACACCGGGGAGCTGTTTTTT	CAIRQTSVNTGELFF
.	TRBV6-5	.	TRBJ1-2	TGTGCCAGCAGACGTTCGGGCTATGGCTACACCTTC	CASRRSGYGYTF
.	TRBV9	.	TRBJ1-2	TGTGCCAGCAGCGTAGGGAGCCCCTCATTAGGCTATGGCTACACCTTC	CASSVGSPSLGYGYTF
.	TRBV5-4	.	TRBJ2-2	TGTGCCAGCAGCTTGGCCTGGTCAGATGGTGGGGAGCTGTTTTTT	CASSLAWSDGGELFF
TRBD1	TRBV7-2	.	TRBJ1-2	TGTGCCAGCAGACCAGCCGGGACAGGGGTTGGCTACACCTTC	CASRPAGTGVGYTF
TRBD1	TRBV19	.	TRBJ1-4	TGTGCCAGTAGTAGACCGGGACAGGGTTTTAATCTGTTTTTT	CASSRPGQGFNLFF
.	TRBV5-1	.	TRBJ1-1	TGCGCCAGCAGGGACAGTACTTCCATGAACACTGAAGCTTTCTTT	CASRDSTSMNTEAFF
.	TRBV14	few	TRBJ1-2	TGTGCCAGCAGTCAAGGACAGTTTTATGGCTACACCTTC	CASSQGQFYGYTF
TRBD1	TRBV24-1	.	TRBJ2-6	TGTGCCACCAGTCAACCGGGACAGGGGGCTTCTGGGGCCAACGTCCTGACTTTC	CATSQPGQGASGANVLTF
.	TRBV30	.	TRBJ2-5	TGTGCCTGGAGTGTACCCGGGTACCAAGAGACCCAGTACTTC	CAWSVPGYQETQYF
TRBD1	TRBV7-2	.	TRBJ2-7	TGTGCCAGCAGCCGGACAGGGGGCTACGAGCAGTACTTC	CASSRTGGYEQYF
.	TRBV4-2	.	TRBJ2-7	TGTGCCAGCAGCCAAGAGCTAACAGGGCCCCCCTACGAGCAGTACTTC	CASSQELTGPPYEQYF
TRBD1	TRBV7-2	once	TRBJ1-6	TGTGCCAGCAGCCAGGGACAGGGTATTGGATCACCCCTCCACTTT	CASSQGQGIGSPLHF
TRBD1	TRBV27	.	TRBJ1-3	TGTGCCAGCAGTTTATCCGGGACAGGGCCTGGAAACACCATATATTTT	CASSLSGTGPGNTIYF
.	TRBV7-3	.	TRBJ1-1	TGTGCCAGCAGCCAAGGGGTGTACACTGAAGCTTTCTTT	CASSQGVYTEAFF
.	TRBV18	.	TRBJ2-7	TGTGCCAGCTCACCTACGAGGGAGGTCGAGCAGTACTTC	CASSPTREVEQYF
.	TRBV23-1	.	TRBJ1-4	TGCGCCCCCCCAGCGGCAACTAATGAAAAACTGTTTTTT	CAPPAATNEKLFF
TRBD1	TRBV29-1	.	TRBJ1-2	TGCAGCGTCGACAGGGGACATGGCTACACCTTC	CSVDRGHGYTF
.	TRBV7-2	.	TRBJ2-2	TGTGCCAGCAGCGTACTAGCTTGGTACACCGGGGAGCTGTTTTTT	CASSVLAWYTGELFF
TRBD1	TRBV28	.	TRBJ2-3	TGTGCCAGCAGCCGACAGGGATCCACAGATACGCAGTATTTT	CASSRQGSTDTQYF
TRBD1	TRBV3-1/TRBV3-2	.	TRBJ1-2	TGTGCCAGCAGCCAAAACAGGGGGTCCTATGGCTACACCTTC	CASSQNRGSYGYTF
TRBD1	TRBV19	once	TRBJ2-7	TGTGCCAGTAGCTATGTAACAGGGGGCGGCTACGAGCAGTACTTC	CASSYVTGGGYEQYF
TRBD2	TRBV5-4	.	TRBJ2-7	TGTGCCAGCAGCTCCCCCTCTAGCGGTGGGGACGAGCAGTACTTC	CASSSPSSGGDEQYF
.	TRBV4-3	few	TRBJ1-2	TGCGCCAGCAGCCAAGCGGTGGAGGGACTCTATGGCTACACCTTC	CASSQAVEGLYGYTF
TRBD1	TRBV7-9	.	TRBJ2-3	TGTGCCAGCAGCCAGTCTGGACAGGAAACAGATACGCAGTATTTT	CASSQSGQETDTQYF
.	TRBV19	.	TRBJ2-7	TGTGCCAGTAGTCCTACGGACAAGCTCTACGAGCAGTACTTC	CASSPTDKLYEQYF
TRBD1	TRBV30	.	TRBJ1-4	TGTGCCTGGAGTTCACAGCCCCGCCGGGACAGAAATGAAAAACTGTTTTTT	CAWSSQPRRDRNEKLFF
.	TRBV12-3/TRBV12-4	.	TRBJ2-1	TGTGCCAGCTCCGCCTACAATGAGCAGTTCTTC	CASSAYNEQFF
TRBD1	TRBV18	.	TRBJ1-1	TGTGCCAGCTCATTTTCGGGACAGAAGAACACTGAAGCTTTCTTT	CASSFSGQKNTEAFF
.	TRBV18	.	TRBJ1-5	TGTGCCAGCTCACTACAGAATAGCAATCAGCCCCAGCATTTT	CASSLQNSNQPQHF
.	TRBV7-2	.	TRBJ2-2	TGTGCCAGCAGCCCCGGGGTTACGGACACCGGGGAGCTGTTTTTT	CASSPGVTDTGELFF
TRBD1	TRBV11-3	.	TRBJ2-4	TGTGCCAGCAGCTTAGCAGGGGGAGACATTCAGTACTTC	CASSLAGGDIQYF
.	TRBV7-9	.	TRBJ2-5	TGTGCCAGCAGCCGGACGGACAACGGCGGAGAGACCCAGTACTTC	CASSRTDNGGETQYF
.	TRBV3-1/TRBV3-2	.	TRBJ1-1	TGTGCCAGCAGCCAAGATGGGGGGACTGTAGCTTTCTTT	CASSQDGGTVAFF
TRBD1	TRBV18	.	TRBJ1-2	TGTGCCAGCTCACTGGGACAGGGAATGGGCTACACCTTC	CASSLGQGMGYTF
.	TRBV19	.	TRBJ1-1	TGTGCCAGCCGGTGGGGGACACCGACCATGAACACTGAAGCTTTCTTT	CASRWGTPTMNTEAFF